Here is one TCR beta chain with its context. Its target is not known. Sequenced by immunoSEQ multiplex PCR; TCRdb stores in-frame clones only, minus some. The sample records about 62,000 clones, approximately 79% being singletons. The data were taken from a study of OX40 agonist ivuxolimab in advanced cancers. Study at large: Enrolled patients in dose escalation had cancers that were hepatocellular carcinoma, melanoma, renal cell or head and neck cancer.

Study findings and constraints: Expanded clones were, on average, more numerous among CD8+ T cells than CD4+.

V gave up 2 bases and J gave up 2 bases, with 15 bases separating them. This CDR3 spans 16 amino acids. Germline CDR1 and CDR2: SGDLS and YYNGEE. This specimen consisted of CD4+ or CD8+ T cells sorted from blood, obtained in a trial of the OX40 agonist ivuxolimab. This TCR derives from an adult with an advanced solid tumor such as melanoma, head and neck, liver or kidney cancer. The chain couples TRBV9 to TRBJ2-3; the D gene is possibly TRBD2 (6 bases). The CDR3 DNA sequence: TGTGCCAGCAGCGTTCTTACGGCGGGGCTCACAGATACGCAGTATTTT. Translating it yields CASSVLTAGLTDTQYF.